The following is a TCR beta chain sequence with its context. The data stem from a study of blood T cell repertoires in COVID-19. The wider study: The United States, Italy and Spain were the sources of the acute and convalescent COVID-19 samples. From T cells, B-cell-depleted T cells, or PBMCs came the material, which was cDNA or gDNA.

Authors' processing steps: Reference gene primers were amplified, and this amplification served to estimate nucleated cell counts. Clones were read by immunoSEQ multiplex PCR, and TCRdb kept only the in-frame ones, dropping some. V, J and clone size were drawn from that table, and D and trimming were deduced from the DNA. The data show about 62,000 clones, roughly 92% seen once. Sequenced input: peripheral blood. This sequence originates from a human donor in a cohort sampled during active COVID-19.

CDR3 region: CASSLKGLPQNEQFF. The CDR3 nucleotides read TGTGCCAGCAGCCTAAAGGGACTCCCCCAGAATGAGCAGTTCTTC. The chain couples TRBV11-2 to TRBJ2-1, with TRBD2 as a possible D gene (6 bases). V was pared by 5 bases and J by 7 bases, with 18 bases between. The CDR3 has 15 amino acids. Germline V gives CDR1 SGHAT, CDR2 FQNNGV.